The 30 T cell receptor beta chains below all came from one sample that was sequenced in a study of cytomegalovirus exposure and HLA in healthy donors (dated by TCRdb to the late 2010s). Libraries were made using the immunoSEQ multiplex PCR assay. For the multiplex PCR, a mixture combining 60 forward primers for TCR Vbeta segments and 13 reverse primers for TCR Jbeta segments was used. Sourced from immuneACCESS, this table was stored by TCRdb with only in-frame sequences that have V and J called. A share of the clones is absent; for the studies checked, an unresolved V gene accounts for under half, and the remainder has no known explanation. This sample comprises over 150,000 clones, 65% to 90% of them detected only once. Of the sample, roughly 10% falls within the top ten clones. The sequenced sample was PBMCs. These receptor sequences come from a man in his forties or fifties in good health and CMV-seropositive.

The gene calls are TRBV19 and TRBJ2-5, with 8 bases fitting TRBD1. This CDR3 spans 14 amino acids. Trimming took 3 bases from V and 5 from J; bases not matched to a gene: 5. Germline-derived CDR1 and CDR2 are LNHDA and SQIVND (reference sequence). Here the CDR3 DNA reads TGTGCCAGTAGTATCTCCGGGGACAGGGAGACCCAGTACTTC. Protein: CASSISGDRETQYF.

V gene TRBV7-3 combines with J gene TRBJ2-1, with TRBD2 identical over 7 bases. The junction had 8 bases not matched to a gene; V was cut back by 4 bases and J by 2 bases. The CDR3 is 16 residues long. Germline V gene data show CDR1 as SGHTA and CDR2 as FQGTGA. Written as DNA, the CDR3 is TGTGCCAGCAGCTCCCGCGCGGGGGATACCTACAATGAGCAGTTCTTC. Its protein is CASSSRAGDTYNEQFF.

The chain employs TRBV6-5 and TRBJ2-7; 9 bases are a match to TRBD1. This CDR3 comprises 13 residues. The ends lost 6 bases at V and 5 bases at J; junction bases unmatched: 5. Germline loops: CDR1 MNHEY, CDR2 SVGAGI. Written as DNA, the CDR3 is TGTGCCAGCAGACCCACAGGGGGCGACGAGCAGTACTTC. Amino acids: CASRPTGGDEQYF.

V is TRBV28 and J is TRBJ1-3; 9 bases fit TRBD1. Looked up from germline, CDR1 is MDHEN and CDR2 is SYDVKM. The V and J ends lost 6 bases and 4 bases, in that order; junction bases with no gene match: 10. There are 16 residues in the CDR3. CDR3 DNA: TGTGCCAGCAGGGGAGCGGACAGGGGAAGCGGAAACACCATATATTTT. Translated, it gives CASRGADRGSGNTIYF.

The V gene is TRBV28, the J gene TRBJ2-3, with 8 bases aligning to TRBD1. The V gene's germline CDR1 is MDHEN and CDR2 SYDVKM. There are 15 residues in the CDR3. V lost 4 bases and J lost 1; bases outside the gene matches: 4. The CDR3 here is CASSSTGQGTDTQYF. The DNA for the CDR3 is TGTGCCAGCAGTTCGACGGGACAGGGCACAGATACGCAGTATTTT.

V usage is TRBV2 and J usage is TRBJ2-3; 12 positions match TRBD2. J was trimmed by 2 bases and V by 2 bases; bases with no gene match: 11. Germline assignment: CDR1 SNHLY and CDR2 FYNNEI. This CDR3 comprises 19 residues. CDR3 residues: CASSEWSSGRARVTDTQYF. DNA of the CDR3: TGTGCCAGCAGTGAATGGTCTAGCGGGAGGGCCCGAGTCACAGATACGCAGTATTTT. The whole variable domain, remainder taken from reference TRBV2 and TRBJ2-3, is EPEVTQTPSHQVTQMGQEVILRCVPISNHLYFYWYRQILGQKVEFLVSFYNNEISEKSEIFDDQFSVERPDGSNFTLKIRSTKLEDSAMYFCASSEWSSGRARVTDTQYFGPGTRLTVL.

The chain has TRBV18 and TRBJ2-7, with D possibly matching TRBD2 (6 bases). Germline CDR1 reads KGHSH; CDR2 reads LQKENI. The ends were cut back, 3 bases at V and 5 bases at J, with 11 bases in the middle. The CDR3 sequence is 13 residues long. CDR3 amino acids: CASSPGGIHEQYF. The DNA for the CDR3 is TGTGCCAGCTCACCGGGCGGGATTCACGAGCAGTACTTC.

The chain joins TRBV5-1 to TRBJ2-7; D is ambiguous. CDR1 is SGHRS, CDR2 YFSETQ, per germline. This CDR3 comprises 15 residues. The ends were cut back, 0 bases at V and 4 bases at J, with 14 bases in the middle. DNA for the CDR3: TGCGCCAGCAGCTTGGGCGGATCCAAGGAGTACGAGCAGTACTTC. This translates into CASSLGGSKEYEQYF.

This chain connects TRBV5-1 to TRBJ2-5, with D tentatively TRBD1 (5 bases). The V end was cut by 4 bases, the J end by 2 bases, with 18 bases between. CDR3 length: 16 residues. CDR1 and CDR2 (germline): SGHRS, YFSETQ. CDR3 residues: CASSPRQFASQETQYF. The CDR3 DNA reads TGCGCCAGCAGCCCCCGACAGTTTGCAAGTCAAGAGACCCAGTACTTC.

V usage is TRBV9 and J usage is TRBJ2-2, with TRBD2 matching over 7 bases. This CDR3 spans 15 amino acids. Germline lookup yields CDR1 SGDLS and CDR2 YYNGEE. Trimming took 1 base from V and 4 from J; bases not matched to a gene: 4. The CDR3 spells CASSVFGGGTGELFF. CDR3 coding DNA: TGTGCCAGCAGCGTATTTGGGGGGGGCACCGGGGAGCTGTTTTTT.

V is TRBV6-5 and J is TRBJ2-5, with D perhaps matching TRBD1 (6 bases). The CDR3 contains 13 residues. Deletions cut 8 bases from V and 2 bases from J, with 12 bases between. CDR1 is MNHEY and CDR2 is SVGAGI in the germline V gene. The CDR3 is CASQGTNQETQYF. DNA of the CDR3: TGTGCCAGCCAGGGGACGAATCAAGAGACCCAGTACTTC.

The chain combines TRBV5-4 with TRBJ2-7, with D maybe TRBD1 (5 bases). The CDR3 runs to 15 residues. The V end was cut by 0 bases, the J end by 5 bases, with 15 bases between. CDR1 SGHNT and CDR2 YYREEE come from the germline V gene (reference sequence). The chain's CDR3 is CASSLDGRVADEQYF. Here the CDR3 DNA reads TGTGCCAGCAGCTTGGACGGCAGGGTGGCGGACGAGCAGTACTTC.

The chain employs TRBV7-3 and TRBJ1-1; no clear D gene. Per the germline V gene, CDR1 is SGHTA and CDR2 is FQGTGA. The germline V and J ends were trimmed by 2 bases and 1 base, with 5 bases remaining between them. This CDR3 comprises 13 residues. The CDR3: CASSLERNTEAFF. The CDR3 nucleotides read TGTGCCAGCAGCTTAGAGCGGAACACTGAAGCTTTCTTT.

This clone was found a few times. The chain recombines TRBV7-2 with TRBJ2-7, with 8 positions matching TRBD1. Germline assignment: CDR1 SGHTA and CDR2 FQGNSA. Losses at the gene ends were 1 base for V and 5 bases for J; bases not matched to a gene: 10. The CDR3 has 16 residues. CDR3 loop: CASSLVGGQAAHEQYF. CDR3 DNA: TGTGCCAGCAGCTTAGTAGGGGGACAGGCGGCCCACGAGCAGTACTTC.

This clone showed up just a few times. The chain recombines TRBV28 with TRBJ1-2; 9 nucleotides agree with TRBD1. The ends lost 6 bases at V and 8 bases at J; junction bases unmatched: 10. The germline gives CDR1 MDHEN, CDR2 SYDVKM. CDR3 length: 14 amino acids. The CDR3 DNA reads TGTGCCAGCAGGCCCGGGACAGGGCAAAGCGGCTACACCTTC. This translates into CASRPGTGQSGYTF.

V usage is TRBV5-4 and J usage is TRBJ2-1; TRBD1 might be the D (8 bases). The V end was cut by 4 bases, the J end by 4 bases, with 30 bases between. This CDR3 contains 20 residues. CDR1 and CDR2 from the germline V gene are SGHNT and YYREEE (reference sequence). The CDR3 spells CASSPPGGQAALQTYNEQFF. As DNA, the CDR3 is TGTGCCAGCAGCCCTCCGGGGGGACAGGCGGCCCTTCAGACATACAATGAGCAGTTCTTC.

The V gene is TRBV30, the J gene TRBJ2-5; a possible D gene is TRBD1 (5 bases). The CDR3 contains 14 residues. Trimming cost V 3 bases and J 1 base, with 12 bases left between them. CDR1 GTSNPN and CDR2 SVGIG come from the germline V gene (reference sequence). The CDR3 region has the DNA TGTGCCTGGAGACGGCCAGGGTTCCAAGAGACCCAGTACTTC. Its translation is CAWRRPGFQETQYF.

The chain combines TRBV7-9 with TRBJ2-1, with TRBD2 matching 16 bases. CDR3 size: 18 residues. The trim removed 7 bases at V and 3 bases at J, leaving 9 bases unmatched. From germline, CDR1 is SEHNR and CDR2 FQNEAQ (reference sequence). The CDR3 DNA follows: TGTGCCAGCAACAAGGGACTAGCGGGAGGGGGGGTCTACAATGAGCAGTTCTTC. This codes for CASNKGLAGGGVYNEQFF.

The CDR3 region is CASSPLAGGYQETQYF. Written as DNA, the CDR3 is TGTGCCAGCAGCCCCTTAGCGGGGGGATACCAAGAGACCCAGTACTTC. The chain has TRBV7-8 and TRBJ2-5; 10 positions match TRBD2. Germline CDR1 and CDR2: SGHVS and FQNEAQ. The ends lost 5 bases at V and 0 bases at J; junction bases unmatched: 6. The CDR3 length is 16 residues.

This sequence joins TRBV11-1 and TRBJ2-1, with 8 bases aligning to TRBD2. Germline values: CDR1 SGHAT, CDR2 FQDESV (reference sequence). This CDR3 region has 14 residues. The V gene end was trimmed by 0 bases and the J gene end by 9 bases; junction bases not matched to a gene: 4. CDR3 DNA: TGTGCCAGCAGCTTAGCGGCGGGAGGTGGTGAGCAGTTCTTC. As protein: CASSLAAGGGEQFF.

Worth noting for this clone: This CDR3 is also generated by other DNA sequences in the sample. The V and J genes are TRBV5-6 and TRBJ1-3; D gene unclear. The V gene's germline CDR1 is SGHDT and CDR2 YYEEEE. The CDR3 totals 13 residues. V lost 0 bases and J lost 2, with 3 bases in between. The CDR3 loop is CASSLATGNTIYF. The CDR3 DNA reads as TGTGCCAGCAGCTTGGCAACTGGAAACACCATATATTTT.

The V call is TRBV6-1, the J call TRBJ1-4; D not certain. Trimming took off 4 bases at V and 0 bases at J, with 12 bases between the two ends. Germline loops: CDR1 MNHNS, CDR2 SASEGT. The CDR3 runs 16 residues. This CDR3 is CASSAARHSTNEKLFF. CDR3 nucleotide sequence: TGTGCCAGCAGTGCCGCCCGACATTCAACTAATGAAAAACTGTTTTTT.

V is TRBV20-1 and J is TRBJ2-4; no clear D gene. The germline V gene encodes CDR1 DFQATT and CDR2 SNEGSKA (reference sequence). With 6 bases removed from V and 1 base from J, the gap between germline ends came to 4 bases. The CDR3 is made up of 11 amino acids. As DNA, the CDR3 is TGCAGTGCGAGGGCCAAAAACATTCAGTACTTC. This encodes CSARAKNIQYF.

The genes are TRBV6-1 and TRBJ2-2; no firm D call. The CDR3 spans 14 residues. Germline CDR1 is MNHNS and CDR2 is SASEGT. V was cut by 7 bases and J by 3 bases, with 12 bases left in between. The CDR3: CASTPEVDTGELFF. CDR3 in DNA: TGTGCCAGCACTCCCGAGGTCGACACCGGGGAGCTGTTTTTT.

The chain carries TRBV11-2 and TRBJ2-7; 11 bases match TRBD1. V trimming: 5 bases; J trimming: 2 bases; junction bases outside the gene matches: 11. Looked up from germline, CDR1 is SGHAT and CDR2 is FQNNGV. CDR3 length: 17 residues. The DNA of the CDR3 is TGTGCCAGCAGCACAATGGCGGGGACAGGGGGAACCTACGAGCAGTACTTC. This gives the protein CASSTMAGTGGTYEQYF.

The CDR3 nucleotides are TGTGCCAGCAGCTTACAGGCGAACACTGAAGCTTTCTTT. This translates into CASSLQANTEAFF. V gene TRBV7-9 combines with J gene TRBJ1-1; D not certain. Germline V gene data show CDR1 as SEHNR and CDR2 as FQNEAQ (reference sequence). The CDR3 has 13 residues. Trimming removed 2 bases at V and 1 base at J, with 5 bases between. Variable domain in full (rest from reference TRBV7-9 and TRBJ1-1): DTGVSQNPRHKITKRGQNVTFRCDPISEHNRLYWYRQTLGQGPEFLTYFQNEAQLEKSRLLSDRFSAERPKGSFSTLEIQRTEQGDSAMYLCASSLQANTEAFFGQGTRLTVV.

CDR3: CASSMATNTEAFF. In DNA, the CDR3 is TGTGCCAGCTCGATGGCAACGAACACTGAAGCTTTCTTT. The chain uses TRBV6-1 and TRBJ1-1; D is unclear. The germline V and J ends were trimmed by 8 bases and 1 base, with 11 bases remaining between them. CDR3 length equals 13 residues. In germline, CDR1 is MNHNS, CDR2 SASEGT.

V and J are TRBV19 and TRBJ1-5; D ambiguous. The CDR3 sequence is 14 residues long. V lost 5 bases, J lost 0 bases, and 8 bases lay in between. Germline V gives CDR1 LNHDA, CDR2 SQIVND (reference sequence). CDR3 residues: CASSYSYSNQPQHF. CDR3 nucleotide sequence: TGTGCCAGTAGTTACAGCTATAGCAATCAGCCCCAGCATTTT.

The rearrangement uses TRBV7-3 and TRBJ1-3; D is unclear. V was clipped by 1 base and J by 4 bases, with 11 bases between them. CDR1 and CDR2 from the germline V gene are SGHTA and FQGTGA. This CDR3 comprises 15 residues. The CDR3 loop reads CASSLMAGLGNTIYF. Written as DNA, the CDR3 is TGTGCCAGCAGCTTAATGGCAGGCTTGGGAAACACCATATATTTT. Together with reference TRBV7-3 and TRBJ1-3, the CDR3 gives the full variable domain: GAGVSQTPSNKVTEKGKYVELRCDPISGHTALYWYRQSLGQGPEFLIYFQGTGAADDSGLPNDRFFAVRPEGSVSTLKIQRTERGDSAVYLCASSLMAGLGNTIYFGEGSWLTVV.

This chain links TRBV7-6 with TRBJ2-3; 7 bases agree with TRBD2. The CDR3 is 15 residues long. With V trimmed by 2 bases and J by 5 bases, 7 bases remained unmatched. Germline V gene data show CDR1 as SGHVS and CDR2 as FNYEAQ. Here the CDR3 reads CASSLRGKREDTQYF. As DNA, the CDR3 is TGTGCCAGCAGCTTACGCGGTAAGCGGGAAGATACGCAGTATTTT.